These 5 T cell receptor beta chains came from one sample sequenced in a study of regulatory T cells in long-lasting Graves disease. Time point described: persistent/refractory GD, antithyroid drugs over 5 years with positive TRAb. Extracted RNA from PBMCs served as the source of the TCR library. Investigators prepared the TCR beta libraries by applying iRepertoire HTBI primers and Arm-PCR of CDR3 regions. MiXCR, applied by TCRdb to the multiplex PCR reads, yields one record per CDR3 protein. The sample holds roughly 500,000 distinct CDR3 sequences, around a fifth seen once. This sample comprised peripheral blood mononuclear cells (PBMCs), obtained when the disease was refractory, from a patient treated with antithyroid drugs. All receptors come from a female donor with Graves disease.

The table lists this clonotype with a few counts. This chain joins TRBV3-1 and TRBJ1-5; 8 bases fit TRBD1. V shed 0 bases and J 6 bases; nucleotides not matched to a gene: 4. This CDR3 is built from 15 residues. The germline gives CDR1 LGHDT, CDR2 YNNKEL (reference sequence). In DNA form, the CDR3 reads TGTGCCAGCAGCCAAGAGGGGACAGGAACTCAGCCCCAGCATTTT. Its translation is CASSQEGTGTQPQHF. The whole variable domain, remainder taken from reference TRBV3-1 and TRBJ1-5, is DTAVSQTPKYLVTQMGNDKSIKCEQNLGHDTMYWYKQDSKKFLKIMFSYNNKELIINETVPNRFSPKSPDKAHLNLHINSLELGDSAVYFCASSQEGTGTQPQHFGDGTRLSIL.

This rearrangement joins TRBV7-3 to TRBJ2-2; no clear D gene. Trimming left V 2 bases short and J 4 bases short, with 14 bases between. Germline V gene data show CDR1 as SGHTA and CDR2 as FQGTGA. There are 16 residues in the CDR3. CDR3 DNA: TGTGCCAGCAGCTTAGCCCCAGGTTCAGGCACCGGGGAGCTGTTTTTT. As protein: CASSLAPGSGTGELFF.

This clonotype has a handful of counts. The CDR3 protein is CSVEEIDRGTYEQYF. The CDR3 DNA reads TGCAGCGTTGAAGAAATTGATCGGGGAACCTACGAGCAGTACTTC. V and J are TRBV29-1 and TRBJ2-7, with D tentatively TRBD2 (5 bases). Trimming removed 0 bases from V and 2 bases from J, with 14 bases in between. Germline lookup yields CDR1 SQVTM and CDR2 ANQGSEA. This CDR3 comprises 15 residues.

This clonotype was seen only a few times. The rearrangement joins TRBV4-1 to TRBJ1-2, with 12 bases identical to TRBD1. Germline trimming cut 4 bases from V and 7 bases from J; bases unmatched to any gene: 7. The germline V gene has CDR1 MGHRA and CDR2 YSYEKL. The CDR3 loop spans 15 amino acids. The CDR3 reads CASSREGQGARGYTF. The CDR3 nucleotides are TGCGCCAGCAGCCGGGAGGGACAGGGGGCGCGTGGCTACACCTTC.

In the case of this clonotype: With a much larger clone just one base away, this may be a read error. This chain joins TRBV2 and TRBJ2-2; tentatively, D is TRBD2 (7 bases). Germline lookup yields CDR1 SNHLY and CDR2 FYNNEI. Trimming took off 6 bases at V and 3 bases at J, with 17 bases between the two ends. The CDR3 covers 16 residues. The chain's CDR3 is CASRTRGGGDTGELFF. The CDR3 nucleotides read TGTGCCAGCAGAACCCGAGGGGGGGGCGACACCGGGGAGCTGTTTTTT.